The 30 T cell receptor beta chains below all came from one sample that was sequenced in a study of T-cell reconstitution after alpha-beta-depleted transplantation in children. TCRbeta library construction was performed incorporating unique molecular identifiers. TCRdb reprocessed the PCR reads with MiXCR, giving one entry per CDR3 protein. This table has 610,000 or so distinct CDR3 sequences, around 27% appearing once. The material sequenced was PBMCs, taken before TCRalphabeta/CD19-depleted stem cell transplant. These receptors originate from a boy in the first two years of life with Wiskott-Aldrich syndrome, due to receive a stem cell transplant.

This clonotype has only a few counts. The J gene is TRBJ1-5, the V gene TRBV20-1, with unresolved D. This CDR3 contains 15 residues. CDR1 DFQATT and CDR2 SNEGSKA come from the germline V gene (reference sequence). V lost 3 bases and J lost 6, with 18 bases in between. This CDR3 reads CSASPFVGAVQPQHF. CDR3 nucleotide sequence: TGCAGTGCTAGCCCTTTTGTGGGAGCGGTTCAGCCCCAGCATTTT.

This clonotype has only a few counts. The chain is built from TRBV29-1 and TRBJ2-3; the D gene could be TRBD1 or TRBD2 (5 bases each). Between the trimmed V and J ends, which lost 3 bases and 4 bases, there was a span of 14 bases. Germline CDR1 is SQVTM and CDR2 is ANQGSEA. The CDR3 covers 14 residues. CDR3 DNA sequence: TGCAGCGTTGATGGGTTGGGGGTCGCAGATACGCAGTATTTT. This translates into CSVDGLGVADTQYF.

The V and J genes are TRBV5-1 and TRBJ2-5, with D perhaps given as TRBD1 or TRBD2 (5 bases each). From germline, CDR1 is SGHRS and CDR2 YFSETQ. This CDR3 region has 13 residues. V lost 4 bases to trimming and J lost 5 bases, with 12 bases between them. DNA of the CDR3: TGCGCCAGCAGCACCGGGACCGGGGAGACCCAGTACTTC. It yields the protein CASSTGTGETQYF.

This clonotype has just a few counts. V and J are TRBV11-2 and TRBJ2-1, with 9 bases lining up with TRBD2. The V and J ends lost 0 bases and 0 bases, in that order; junction bases with no gene match: 18. Germline CDR1 is SGHAT and CDR2 is FQNNGV. This CDR3 spans 22 amino acids. The CDR3 here is CASSLDSLILAGSRRSYNEQFF. Here the CDR3 DNA reads TGTGCCAGCAGCTTAGATTCCCTTATACTAGCGGGTAGTAGGCGCTCCTACAATGAGCAGTTCTTC.

The chain carries TRBV10-3 and TRBJ1-1, with D possibly matching TRBD1 (6 bases). CDR1 and CDR2 (germline): ENHRY, SYGVKD. CDR3 length: 15 amino acids. Trimming left V 5 bases short and J 1 base short, with 14 bases between. The CDR3 nucleotides are TGTGCCATCAGTAACCTCTTGACAGGGAACACTGAAGCTTTCTTT. The encoded protein is CAISNLLTGNTEAFF.

This clonotype was seen more than once but under ten times. This rearrangement joins TRBV25-1 to TRBJ1-2; D unclear. Trimming pared 4 bases from V and 3 bases from J, leaving 12 bases between. The germline V gene has CDR1 MGHDK and CDR2 SYGVNS. This CDR3 has 14 residues. CDR3 coding DNA: TGTGCCAGCAGTGGGCCGGGCCTGGACTATGGCTACACCTTC. Its translation is CASSGPGLDYGYTF.

CDR3 sequence reads: CASSLDDSHGYTF. CDR3 bases: TGCGCCAGCAGCTTGGATGACAGCCATGGCTACACCTTC. V gene TRBV5-1 combines with J gene TRBJ1-2, with TRBD1 as a possible D gene (5 bases). Per the germline V gene, CDR1 is SGHRS and CDR2 is YFSETQ. Trimming cost V 0 bases and J 6 bases, with 9 bases left between them. The CDR3 runs 13 residues. Together with reference TRBV5-1 and TRBJ1-2, the CDR3 gives the full variable domain: KAGVTQTPRYLIKTRGQQVTLSCSPISGHRSVSWYQQTPGQGLQFLFEYFSETQRNKGNFPGRFSGRQFSNSRSEMNVSTLELGDSALYLCASSLDDSHGYTFGSGTRLTVV.

This clonotype was picked up a small number of times. The rearrangement uses TRBV5-1 and TRBJ2-5; 8 bases are shared with TRBD2. This CDR3 has 13 residues. V lost 0 bases and J lost 9; bases outside the gene matches: 4. CDR1 and CDR2 from the germline V gene are SGHRS and YFSETQ. CDR3 loop: CASSLDRGGSQYF. The DNA for the CDR3 is TGCGCCAGCAGCTTGGATCGGGGGGGGTCCCAGTACTTC.

This clonotype was recorded a few times. This sequence joins TRBV10-3 and TRBJ2-5; the D gene is possibly TRBD2 (6 bases). The CDR3 consists of 16 residues. Germline V gene data show CDR1 as ENHRY and CDR2 as SYGVKD. The V end lost 0 bases, the J end lost 2 bases, and 13 bases lay between the germline ends. The CDR3 sequence is CAISESWASVQETQYF. The CDR3 region has the DNA TGTGCCATCAGTGAGTCGTGGGCTAGCGTACAAGAGACCCAGTACTTC.

This clonotype was picked up a small number of times. The gene calls are TRBV3-1 and TRBJ1-3; D ambiguous. Trimming left V 6 bases short and J 7 bases short, with 7 bases between. The length of the CDR3 is 11 residues. Germline assignment: CDR1 LGHDT and CDR2 YNNKEL (reference sequence). The CDR3 coding sequence is TGTGCCAGCAGTAATACGAACACCATATATTTT. Its protein product is CASSNTNTIYF.

In this sample, this clonotype turned up once. The genes are TRBV5-1 and TRBJ2-2, with D possibly TRBD1 on 5 matching bases. This CDR3 contains 14 residues. The V and J ends lost 6 bases and 6 bases respectively, with 15 bases between them. Germline lookup yields CDR1 SGHRS and CDR2 YFSETQ. The CDR3 protein is CASTKQGVAGELFF. The CDR3 DNA reads TGCGCCAGCACAAAGCAAGGGGTCGCCGGGGAGCTGTTTTTT.

This clonotype was found a few times. The rearrangement joins TRBV3-1 to TRBJ2-1, with 8 bases lining up with TRBD2. Germline CDR1 LGHDT, CDR2 YNNKEL (reference sequence). The CDR3 loop spans 17 amino acids. The V and J ends lost 0 bases and 4 bases, in that order; junction bases with no gene match: 8. CDR3 DNA sequence: TGTGCCAGCAGCCAAGATCTCGGGAGGGCTAATTACAATGAGCAGTTCTTC. It specifies CASSQDLGRANYNEQFF.

The chain combines TRBV5-1 with TRBJ2-3; 11 bases are shared with TRBD2. With V trimmed by 0 bases and J by 1 base, 7 bases remained unmatched. Germline CDR1 and CDR2: SGHRS and YFSETQ. This CDR3 has 18 amino acids. The CDR3 DNA sequence: TGCGCCAGCAGCTTGGACGCTCTAGCGGGAGGCGGCACAGATACGCAGTATTTT. Encoded protein: CASSLDALAGGGTDTQYF.

Only a few counts were recorded for this clonotype. The chain has TRBV29-1 and TRBJ1-1; D unresolved. Trimming shortened V by 4 bases and J by 4 bases, and 7 bases separated the two germline ends. Per the germline V gene, CDR1 is SQVTM and CDR2 is ANQGSEA. The CDR3 is 11 residues long. CDR3 DNA sequence: TGCAGCGTTGGTATACCCACTGAAGCTTTCTTT. It translates to CSVGIPTEAFF.

This clonotype was observed a few times. This chain links TRBV5-1 with TRBJ1-1; D may be TRBD1 (5 bases). CDR3 size: 13 residues. V was pared by 7 bases and J by 5 bases, with 15 bases between. Per the germline V gene, CDR1 is SGHRS and CDR2 is YFSETQ. The CDR3 reads CASYRDRTTEAFF. CDR3 nucleotide sequence: TGCGCCAGCTACCGGGACCGGACGACTGAAGCTTTCTTT.

In its sample, this clonotype was seen a few times. This sequence joins TRBV14 and TRBJ2-2; 9 nucleotides align to TRBD2. Germline lookup yields CDR1 SGHDN and CDR2 FVKESK. The CDR3 has 15 residues. Trimming cost V 3 bases and J 7 bases; bases outside gene matches: 6. CDR3 sequence: CASSHSGRRFGELFF. The CDR3 nucleotides read TGTGCCAGCAGCCATAGCGGGAGAAGGTTCGGGGAGCTGTTTTTT.

The V call is TRBV11-2, the J call TRBJ2-5, with 7 bases identical to TRBD2. This CDR3 spans 16 amino acids. V shed 1 base, J shed 2 bases, and the junction held 7 bases outside the gene matches. From germline, CDR1 is SGHAT and CDR2 FQNNGV. CDR3 region: CASSLGGLPTQETQYF. In DNA form, the CDR3 reads TGTGCCAGCAGCTTAGGGGGACTACCAACACAAGAGACCCAGTACTTC.

This clonotype turned up a few times. The V and J genes are TRBV29-1 and TRBJ1-1; 9 bases are a match to TRBD1. The CDR3 has 14 amino acids. V lost 6 bases and J lost 6; bases outside the gene matches: 11. Germline V gene lookup returns CDR1 SQVTM and CDR2 ANQGSEA. The CDR3 bases are TGCAGCGTGGTTGGGGGACAGGGCCACCCTGAAGCTTTCTTT. As protein: CSVVGGQGHPEAFF. The variable domain in full, completed from reference TRBV29-1 and TRBJ1-1, reads SAVISQKPSRDICQRGTSLTIQCQVDSQVTMMFWYRQQPGQSLTLIATANQGSEATYESGFVIDKFPISRPNLTFSTLTVSNMSPEDSSIYLCSVVGGQGHPEAFFGQGTRLTVV.

For the CDR3, the DNA is TGCGCCAGCAGCTTGGACGGGAGTACGAGGGAGACCCAGTACTTC. The encoded protein is CASSLDGSTRETQYF. The rearrangement uses TRBV5-1 and TRBJ2-5; D perhaps matches TRBD2 (6 bases). Germline CDR1 and CDR2: SGHRS and YFSETQ. The CDR3 has 15 residues. V was shortened by 0 bases and J by 5 bases, with 14 bases between the two germline ends.

The chain couples TRBV20-1 to TRBJ2-3, with TRBD2 identical over 12 bases. The junction had 2 bases not matched to a gene; V was cut back by 2 bases and J by 2 bases. This CDR3 is built from 15 residues. The germline gives CDR1 DFQATT, CDR2 SNEGSKA (reference sequence). The CDR3 here is CSARTSGRTTDTQYF. The CDR3 DNA sequence: TGCAGTGCTAGAACTAGCGGGAGGACCACAGATACGCAGTATTTT.

The gene calls are TRBV10-3 and TRBJ2-7; 10 nucleotides agree with TRBD2. CDR3 length: 18 amino acids. The germline V gene encodes CDR1 ENHRY and CDR2 SYGVKD. Losses at the gene ends were 4 bases for V and 3 bases for J; bases not matched to a gene: 15. CDR3 loop: CAISASRAGGPGSYEQYF. The CDR3 DNA follows: TGTGCCATCAGTGCGTCTAGAGCGGGAGGGCCGGGTAGCTACGAGCAGTACTTC.

The V and J genes are TRBV5-4 and TRBJ1-5; 8 bases are shared with TRBD1. This CDR3 comprises 16 residues. V was clipped by 4 bases and J by 0 bases; unmatched bases: 6. Germline V gives CDR1 SGHNT, CDR2 YYREEE (reference sequence). The CDR3 protein is CASSPGTGHSNQPQHF. The CDR3 DNA is TGTGCCAGCAGCCCCGGGACAGGCCATAGCAATCAGCCCCAGCATTTT.

V gene TRBV3-1 combines with J gene TRBJ2-1; 12 nucleotides match TRBD2. V was clipped by 5 bases and J by 7 bases; unmatched bases: 6. Germline values: CDR1 LGHDT, CDR2 YNNKEL (reference sequence). The CDR3 has 15 amino acids. CDR3 sequence: CASSKRTSGTNEQFF. In DNA form, the CDR3 reads TGTGCCAGCAGCAAACGGACTAGCGGGACGAATGAGCAGTTCTTC.

The CDR3 loop reads CSASAWSVEQFF. In nucleotides, the CDR3 is TGCAGTGCTAGTGCTTGGAGCGTAGAGCAGTTCTTC. The chain couples TRBV20-1 to TRBJ2-1; D unclear. V shed 3 bases and J shed 10 bases, with 13 bases lying between them. The CDR3 is 12 amino acids. Germline V gene data show CDR1 as DFQATT and CDR2 as SNEGSKA (reference sequence).

This clonotype has a handful of counts. This rearrangement joins TRBV29-1 to TRBJ1-3; 10 bases align to TRBD1. The CDR3 is 14 residues long. V gave up 5 bases and J gave up 4 bases; unmatched junction bases: 5. The germline gives CDR1 SQVTM, CDR2 ANQGSEA. The CDR3 reads CSVLGQGMGNTIYF. CDR3 nucleotides: TGCAGCGTTTTGGGACAGGGGATGGGAAACACCATATATTTT. The full variable domain, in which reference TRBV29-1 and TRBJ1-3 provide the parts outside the CDR3, is SAVISQKPSRDICQRGTSLTIQCQVDSQVTMMFWYRQQPGQSLTLIATANQGSEATYESGFVIDKFPISRPNLTFSTLTVSNMSPEDSSIYLCSVLGQGMGNTIYFGEGSWLTVV.

There are a few counts of this clonotype. CDR3 bases: TGTGCCAGCAGCGTATTTTGGGGACTAGCGGGTAATGAGCAGTTCTTC. This sequence encodes CASSVFWGLAGNEQFF. V gene TRBV9 combines with J gene TRBJ2-1; 12 bases map to TRBD2. Germline CDR1 SGDLS, CDR2 YYNGEE. Trimming cost V 1 base and J 7 bases; bases outside gene matches: 6. The CDR3 is 16 residues long. The full variable domain, in which reference TRBV9 and TRBJ2-1 provide the parts outside the CDR3, is DSGVTQTPKHLITATGQRVTLRCSPRSGDLSVYWYQQSLDQGLQFLIQYYNGEERAKGNILERFSAQQFPDLHSELNLSSLELGDSALYFCASSVFWGLAGNEQFFGPGTRLTVL.

The chain combines TRBV20-1 with TRBJ2-7; 10 bases map to TRBD2. This CDR3 comprises 14 residues. CDR1 DFQATT and CDR2 SNEGSKA come from the germline V gene (reference sequence). J was trimmed by 4 bases and V by 5 bases; bases with no gene match: 8. DNA for the CDR3: TGCAGTGCTGAGTCTAGCGGGAGAGTTTACGAGCAGTACTTC. Translation: CSAESSGRVYEQYF.

About this clonotype: The CDR3 carries no conserved terminal phenylalanine or tryptophan, so it likely arises from a read error. The CDR3 DNA is TGCGCCAGCAGCTTGGTGGGATCGGGAGAGACCCAGTACTCC. This encodes CASSLVGSGETQYS. The chain carries TRBV5-1 and TRBJ2-5, with D unclear. Germline V CDR1 and CDR2: SGHRS, YFSETQ. The CDR3 is 14 residues long. Trimming removed 0 bases at V and 4 bases at J, with 10 bases between.

The chain couples TRBV10-3 to TRBJ1-2; 9 positions agree with TRBD1. The CDR3 contains 13 residues. Per germline, CDR1 ENHRY and CDR2 SYGVKD. The V segment lost 11 bases and the J segment 6 bases; nucleotides outside the gene matches: 10. CDR3 region: CAANRGREDGYTF. CDR3 DNA: TGTGCCGCTAACAGGGGGCGAGAGGATGGCTACACCTTC.

CDR3 DNA sequence: TGCGCCAGCAGCAGAGTCCCGGGACAGTTCCAAGAGACCCAGTACTTC. It codes for CASSRVPGQFQETQYF. The chain recombines TRBV5-1 with TRBJ2-5, with TRBD1 matching over 7 bases. The J segment lost 1 base and the V segment lost 4 bases, leaving 10 bases of the junction unmatched. This CDR3 has 16 amino acids. Germline assignment: CDR1 SGHRS and CDR2 YFSETQ.